In this sample, the clone carrying this TCR beta chain turned up a few times. The source of the sample is a study of blood T cell repertoires in COVID-19. Germline CDR1 and CDR2: SGDLS and YYNGEE. This CDR3 has 14 residues. Trimming shortened V by 0 bases and J by 4 bases, and 10 bases separated the two germline ends. TCRdb's table, derived via immunoSEQ multiplex PCR, lists solely in-frame clones and lacks some. The sample includes 200,000 to 250,000 clones, under 85% of them seen just once. The TCR sequence derives from a woman aged 25 to 39 with COVID-19, enrolled during active disease. The chain couples TRBV9 to TRBJ1-2; no definite D call. Sequenced: peripheral blood. The CDR3 DNA reads TGTGCCAGCAGCGTAGGCGGAGCTGTCTATGGCTACACCTTC. Encoded protein: CASSVGGAVYGYTF.